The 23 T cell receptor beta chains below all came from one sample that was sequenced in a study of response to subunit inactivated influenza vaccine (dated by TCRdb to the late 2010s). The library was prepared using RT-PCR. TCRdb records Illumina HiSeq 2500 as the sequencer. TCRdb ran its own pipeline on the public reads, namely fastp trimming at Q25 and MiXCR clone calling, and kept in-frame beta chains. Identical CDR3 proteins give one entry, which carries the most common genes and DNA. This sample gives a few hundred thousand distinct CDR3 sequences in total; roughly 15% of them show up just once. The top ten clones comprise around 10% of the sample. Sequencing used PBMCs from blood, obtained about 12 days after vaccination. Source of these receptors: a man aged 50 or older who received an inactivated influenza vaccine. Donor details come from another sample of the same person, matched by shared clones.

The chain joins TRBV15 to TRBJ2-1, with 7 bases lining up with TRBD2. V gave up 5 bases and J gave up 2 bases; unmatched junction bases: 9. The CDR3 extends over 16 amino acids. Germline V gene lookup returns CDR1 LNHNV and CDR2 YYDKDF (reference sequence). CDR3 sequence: CATSPMGGRAYNEQFF. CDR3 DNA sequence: TGTGCCACCAGCCCCATGGGGGGGAGGGCCTACAATGAGCAGTTCTTC.

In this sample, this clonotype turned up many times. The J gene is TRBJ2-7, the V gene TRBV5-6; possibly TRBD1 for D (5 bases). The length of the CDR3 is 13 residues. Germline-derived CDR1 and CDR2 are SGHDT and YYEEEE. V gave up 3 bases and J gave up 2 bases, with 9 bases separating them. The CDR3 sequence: CASSSTTAYEQYF. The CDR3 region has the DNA TGTGCCAGCAGCTCAACGACAGCCTACGAGCAGTACTTC.

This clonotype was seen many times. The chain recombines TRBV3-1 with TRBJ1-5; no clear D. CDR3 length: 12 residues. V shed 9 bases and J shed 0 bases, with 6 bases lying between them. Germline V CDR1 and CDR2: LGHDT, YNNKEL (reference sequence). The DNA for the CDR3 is TGTGCCAGTGGTTATAGCAATCAGCCCCAGCATTTT. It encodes CASGYSNQPQHF.

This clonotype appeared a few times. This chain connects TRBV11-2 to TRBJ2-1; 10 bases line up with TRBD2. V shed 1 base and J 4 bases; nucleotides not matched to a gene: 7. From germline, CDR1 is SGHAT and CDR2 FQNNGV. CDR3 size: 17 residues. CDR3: CASSLVAASGGYNEQFF. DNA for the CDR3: TGTGCCAGCAGCTTAGTCGCGGCTAGCGGGGGATACAATGAGCAGTTCTTC.

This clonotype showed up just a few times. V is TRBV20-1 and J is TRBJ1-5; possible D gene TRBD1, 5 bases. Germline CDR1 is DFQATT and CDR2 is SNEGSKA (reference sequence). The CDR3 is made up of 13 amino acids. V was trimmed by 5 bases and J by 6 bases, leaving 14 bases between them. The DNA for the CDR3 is TGCAGTGCTGGCGGGGGATCGGGTCAGCCCCAGCATTTT. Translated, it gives CSAGGGSGQPQHF.

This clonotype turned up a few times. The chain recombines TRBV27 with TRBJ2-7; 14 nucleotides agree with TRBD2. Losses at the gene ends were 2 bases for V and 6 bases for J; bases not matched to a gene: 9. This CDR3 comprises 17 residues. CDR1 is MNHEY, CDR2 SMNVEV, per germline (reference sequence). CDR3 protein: CASSLGKTSGRAGEQYF. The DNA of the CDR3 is TGTGCCAGCAGTTTAGGGAAGACTAGCGGGAGGGCCGGCGAGCAGTACTTC.

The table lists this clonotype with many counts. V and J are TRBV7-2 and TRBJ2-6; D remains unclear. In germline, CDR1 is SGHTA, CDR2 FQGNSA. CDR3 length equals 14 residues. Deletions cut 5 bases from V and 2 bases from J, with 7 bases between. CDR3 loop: CASSERTGANVLTF. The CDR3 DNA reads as TGTGCCAGCAGCGAAAGAACTGGGGCCAACGTCCTGACTTTC.

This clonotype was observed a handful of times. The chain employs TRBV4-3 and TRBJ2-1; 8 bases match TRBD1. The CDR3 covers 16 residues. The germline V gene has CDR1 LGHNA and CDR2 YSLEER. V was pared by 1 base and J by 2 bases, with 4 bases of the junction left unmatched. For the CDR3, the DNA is TGCGCCAGCAGCCAAGGGTACAGGGGGACCTACAATGAGCAGTTCTTC. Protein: CASSQGYRGTYNEQFF.

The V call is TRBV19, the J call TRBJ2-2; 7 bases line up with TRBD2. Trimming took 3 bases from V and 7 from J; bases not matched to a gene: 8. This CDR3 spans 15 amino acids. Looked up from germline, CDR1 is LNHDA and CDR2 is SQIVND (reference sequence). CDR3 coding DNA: TGTGCCAGTAGTATTGAGCGGGGCCGGGACGGGGAGCTGTTTTTT. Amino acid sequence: CASSIERGRDGELFF.

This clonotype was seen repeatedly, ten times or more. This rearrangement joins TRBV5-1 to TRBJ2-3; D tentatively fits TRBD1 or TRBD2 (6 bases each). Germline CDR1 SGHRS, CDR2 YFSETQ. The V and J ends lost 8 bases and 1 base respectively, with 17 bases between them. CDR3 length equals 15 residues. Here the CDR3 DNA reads TGCGCCAGTCACCAGGTCGGGGGCGGCACAGATACGCAGTATTTT. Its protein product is CASHQVGGGTDTQYF.

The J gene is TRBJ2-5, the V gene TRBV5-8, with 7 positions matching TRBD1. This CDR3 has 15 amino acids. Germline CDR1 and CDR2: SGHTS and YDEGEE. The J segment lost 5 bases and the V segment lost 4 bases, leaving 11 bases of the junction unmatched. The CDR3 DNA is TGTGCCAGCAGCAGAGGGGGATTACAGGGGGAGACCCAGTACTTC. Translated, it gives CASSRGGLQGETQYF. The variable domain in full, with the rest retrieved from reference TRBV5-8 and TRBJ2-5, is EAGVTQSPTHLIKTRGQQATLRCSPISGHTSVYWYQQALGLGLQFLLWYDEGEERNRGNFPPRFSGRQFPNYSSELNVNALELEDSALYLCASSRGGLQGETQYFGPGTRLLVL.

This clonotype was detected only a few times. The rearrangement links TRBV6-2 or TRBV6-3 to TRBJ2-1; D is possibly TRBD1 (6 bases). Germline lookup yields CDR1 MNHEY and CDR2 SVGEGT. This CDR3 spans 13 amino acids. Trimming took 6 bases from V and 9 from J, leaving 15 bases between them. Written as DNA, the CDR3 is TGTGCCAGCAGGCACAGGGCCCTCGGTGAGCAGTTCTTC. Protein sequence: CASRHRALGEQFF.

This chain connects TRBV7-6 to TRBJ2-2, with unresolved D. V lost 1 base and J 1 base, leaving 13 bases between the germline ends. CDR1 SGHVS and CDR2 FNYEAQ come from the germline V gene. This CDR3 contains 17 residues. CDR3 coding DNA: TGTGCCAGCAGCTTAGGATCCCGAAAAAGGAACACCGGGGAGCTGTTTTTT. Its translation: CASSLGSRKRNTGELFF.

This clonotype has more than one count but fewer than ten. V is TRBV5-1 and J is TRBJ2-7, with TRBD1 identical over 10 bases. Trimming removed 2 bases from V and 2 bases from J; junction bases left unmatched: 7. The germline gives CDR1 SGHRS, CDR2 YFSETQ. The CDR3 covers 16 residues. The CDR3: CASSLGSGQGTYEQYF. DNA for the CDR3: TGCGCCAGCAGCTTAGGGTCGGGACAGGGGACCTACGAGCAGTACTTC.

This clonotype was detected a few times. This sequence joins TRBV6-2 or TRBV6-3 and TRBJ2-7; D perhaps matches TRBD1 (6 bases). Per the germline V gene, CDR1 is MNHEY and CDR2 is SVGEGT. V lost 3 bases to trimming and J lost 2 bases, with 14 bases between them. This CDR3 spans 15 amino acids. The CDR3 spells CASSYTAGDAYEQYF. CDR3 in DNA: TGTGCCAGCAGTTATACGGCAGGGGACGCCTACGAGCAGTACTTC.

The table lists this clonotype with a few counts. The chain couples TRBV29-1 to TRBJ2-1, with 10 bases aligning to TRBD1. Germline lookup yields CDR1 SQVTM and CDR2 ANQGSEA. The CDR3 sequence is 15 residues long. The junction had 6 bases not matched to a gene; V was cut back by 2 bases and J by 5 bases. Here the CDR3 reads CSVEWLGQGNNEQFF. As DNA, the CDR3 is TGCAGCGTTGAATGGCTGGGACAGGGGAACAATGAGCAGTTCTTC.

CDR3 protein: CASSPRQGGKSPLHF. The CDR3 DNA reads as TGTGCCAGCAGCCCGAGACAGGGGGGTAAATCACCCCTCCACTTT. The rearrangement joins TRBV7-2 to TRBJ1-6; TRBD1 matches at 9 bases. Germline V gene data show CDR1 as SGHTA and CDR2 as FQGNSA. The CDR3 contains 15 residues. The V gene end was trimmed by 5 bases and the J gene end by 10 bases; junction bases not matched to a gene: 9.

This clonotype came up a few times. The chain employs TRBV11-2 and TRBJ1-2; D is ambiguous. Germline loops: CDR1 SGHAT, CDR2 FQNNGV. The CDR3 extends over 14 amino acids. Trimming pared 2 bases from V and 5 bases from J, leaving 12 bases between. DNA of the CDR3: TGTGCCAGCAGCTTAAATCCTCATGGATATGGCTACACCTTC. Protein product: CASSLNPHGYGYTF.

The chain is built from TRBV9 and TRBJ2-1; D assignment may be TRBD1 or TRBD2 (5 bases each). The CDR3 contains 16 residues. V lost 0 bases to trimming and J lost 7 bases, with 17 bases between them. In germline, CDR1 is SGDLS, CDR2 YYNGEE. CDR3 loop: CASSVAGHQGGNEQFF. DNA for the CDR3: TGTGCCAGCAGCGTAGCCGGACATCAAGGCGGGAATGAGCAGTTCTTC.

CDR3 sequence (DNA): TGTGCCAGCAGTTTTTCCGTGGGGAACTGGAATGGCTACACCTTC. This sequence encodes CASSFSVGNWNGYTF. V gene TRBV12-3 or TRBV12-4 combines with J gene TRBJ1-2; D unclear. This CDR3 has 15 residues. Trimming shortened V by 3 bases and J by 6 bases, and 17 bases separated the two germline ends.

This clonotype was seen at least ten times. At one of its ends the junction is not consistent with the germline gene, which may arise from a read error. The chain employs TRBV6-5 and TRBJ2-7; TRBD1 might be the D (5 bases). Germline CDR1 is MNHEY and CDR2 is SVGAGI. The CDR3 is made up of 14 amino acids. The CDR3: CASSYSTGTYEQYF. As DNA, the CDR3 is TGTGCCAGCAGTTACTCAACAGGTACCTATGAGCAGTACTTC.

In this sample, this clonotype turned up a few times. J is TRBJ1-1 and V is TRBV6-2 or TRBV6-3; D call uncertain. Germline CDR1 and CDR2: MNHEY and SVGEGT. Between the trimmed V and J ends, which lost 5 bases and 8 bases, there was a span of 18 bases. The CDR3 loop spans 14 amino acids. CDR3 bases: TGTGCCAGCAGTCCCCCGACACTTCTCGGCGAAGCTTTCTTT. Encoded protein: CASSPPTLLGEAFF.

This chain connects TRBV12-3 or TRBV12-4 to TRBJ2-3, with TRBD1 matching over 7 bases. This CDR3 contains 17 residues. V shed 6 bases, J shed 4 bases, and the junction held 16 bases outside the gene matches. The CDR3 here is CASRARRTGQGADTQYF. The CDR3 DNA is TGTGCCAGCAGGGCCAGAAGGACAGGTCAGGGAGCAGATACGCAGTATTTT.